This TCR beta chain was documented in a study of shared T cell receptors in the human thymus. The CDR3 runs 15 residues. V lost 3 bases to trimming and J lost 0 bases, with 12 bases between them. Germline V gene data show CDR1 as LGHNA and CDR2 as YSLEER. Sequencing was performed with immunoSEQ multiplex PCR; in TCRdb, only in-frame clones are kept and a portion is missing. The sample yields some 720,000 clones, 70% to 90% seen once. The same data also went into a second study, on human thymus T cells. Turning to that study: Thymic as well as blood repertoires seemed to favor certain V and J genes unevenly. Unrelated individuals reportedly shared highly overlapping thymic TCR repertoires.

Sequenced material: thymocytes. The V and J genes are TRBV4-3 and TRBJ2-7, with D possibly TRBD1 on 5 matching bases. The receptor was derived from a boy less than two years old with a congenital heart defect. In nucleotides, the CDR3 is TGCGCCAGCAGCCATTCAAAAGGGGCCTCCTACGAGCAGTACTTC. It is translated as CASSHSKGASYEQYF.